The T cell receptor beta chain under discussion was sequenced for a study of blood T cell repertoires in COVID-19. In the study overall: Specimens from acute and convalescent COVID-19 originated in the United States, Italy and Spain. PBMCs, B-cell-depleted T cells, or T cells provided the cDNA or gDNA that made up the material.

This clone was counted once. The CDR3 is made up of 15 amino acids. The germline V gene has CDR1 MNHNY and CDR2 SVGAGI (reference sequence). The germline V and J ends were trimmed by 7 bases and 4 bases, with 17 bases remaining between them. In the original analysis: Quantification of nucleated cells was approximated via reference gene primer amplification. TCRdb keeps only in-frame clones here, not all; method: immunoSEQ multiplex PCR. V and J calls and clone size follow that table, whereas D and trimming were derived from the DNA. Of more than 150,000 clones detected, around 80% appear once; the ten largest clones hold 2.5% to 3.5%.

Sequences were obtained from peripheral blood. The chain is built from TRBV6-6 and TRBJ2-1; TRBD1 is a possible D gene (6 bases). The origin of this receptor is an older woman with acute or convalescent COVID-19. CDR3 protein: CASTPQGPRYNEQFF. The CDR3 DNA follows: TGTGCCAGCACCCCACAGGGCCCCCGGTACAATGAGCAGTTCTTC.